Given below is one T cell receptor beta chain in context. Its specificity is unknown. Other DNA sequences in this specimen translate into the identical CDR3. These data are taken from a study of shared clonotypes between healthy human individuals. Clones were read by immunoSEQ multiplex PCR, and TCRdb kept only the in-frame ones, dropping some. The repertoire consists of about 580,000 clones, with 98% occurring once and the leading ten covering roughly 0.29%. The J segment lost 2 bases and the V segment lost 5 bases, leaving 3 bases of the junction unmatched. CDR3 length: 12 residues. Germline V CDR1 and CDR2: SQVTM, ANQGSEA. Study-level results: Read depth was anticipated to influence clonotype sharing among donors. Naive subsets generally had larger estimated richness than memory subsets.

Naive CD8 isolation took CD45RO-negative cells positively selected for CCR7 and excluded terminally differentiated effector memory CD45RA+ cells. The clonotype was recovered from a man aged 25-45 years in good health. The J gene is TRBJ2-7, the V gene TRBV29-1, with 7 bases that match TRBD1. Material for sequencing was naive CD8+ T cells sorted from blood. The CDR3 loop reads CSVSGQTYEQYF. The CDR3 bases are TGCAGCGTTTCGGGACAGACCTACGAGCAGTACTTC.